The clone carrying this T cell receptor beta chain was seen only a few times. Its antigen is unknown. The entry originates in a study of post-analysis software for immune sequencing data. The wider study: As for disease course, relapsing-remitting, secondary progressive and progressive-relapsing multiple sclerosis were all included.

Each TCR beta cDNA library carried unique molecular identifiers. Starting from approximately 1 to 10 million T cells, the study yielded roughly 0.5 million cDNA molecules. TCRdb reprocessed the PCR reads via MiXCR and lists one record per CDR3 protein. Of roughly 400,000 distinct CDR3 sequences in the sample, less than 40% are singletons; the top ten hold about 8%. Germline V gene sequence: CDR1 MGHDK, CDR2 SYGVNS. The CDR3 is 15 amino acids. Trimming left V 3 bases short and J 2 bases short, with 14 bases between. General study points: TRBV5-6, TRBV5-1 and TRBV20-1 were among roughly five TRBV segments more frequent in patients than controls. People with multiple sclerosis had a significantly lower normalized Chao1 diversity than controls did. By F measure, samples from a shared preparation batch strongly co-clustered.

This TCR was recovered from a girl aged 2-10 years with multiple sclerosis. The sequencing input was blood. The genes are TRBV25-1 and TRBJ2-7, with D perhaps TRBD1 or TRBD2 (5 bases each). CDR3 in amino acids: CASSESGAGTYEQYF. CDR3 nucleotides: TGTGCCAGCAGTGAGAGTGGGGCGGGCACCTACGAGCAGTACTTC.